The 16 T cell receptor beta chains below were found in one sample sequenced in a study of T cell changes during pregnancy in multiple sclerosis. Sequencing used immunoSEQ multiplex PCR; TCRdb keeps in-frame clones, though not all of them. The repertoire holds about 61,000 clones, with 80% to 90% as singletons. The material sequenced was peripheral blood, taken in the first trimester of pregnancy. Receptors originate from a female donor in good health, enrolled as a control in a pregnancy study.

The CDR3 protein is CASSTSDRGWTEAFF. The CDR3 coding sequence is TGTGCCAGCAGCACAAGTGACAGGGGTTGGACTGAAGCTTTCTTT. This chain connects TRBV9 to TRBJ1-1; 8 nucleotides match TRBD1. J gave up 5 bases and V 4 bases, and 10 bases lay outside the gene matches. Germline V gene lookup returns CDR1 SGDLS and CDR2 YYNGEE. There are 15 residues in the CDR3.

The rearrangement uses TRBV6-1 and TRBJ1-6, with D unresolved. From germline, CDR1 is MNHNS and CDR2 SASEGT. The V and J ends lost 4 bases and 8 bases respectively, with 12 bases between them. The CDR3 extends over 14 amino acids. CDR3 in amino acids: CASSVNGVDSPLHF. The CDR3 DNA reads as TGTGCCAGCAGTGTTAACGGAGTGGATTCACCCCTCCACTTT.

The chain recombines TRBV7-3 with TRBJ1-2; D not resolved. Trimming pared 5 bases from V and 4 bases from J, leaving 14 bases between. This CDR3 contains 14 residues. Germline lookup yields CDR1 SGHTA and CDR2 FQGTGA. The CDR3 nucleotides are TGTGCCAGCAGCCAACCGGAGGGATTCTATGGCTACACCTTC. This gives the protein CASSQPEGFYGYTF.

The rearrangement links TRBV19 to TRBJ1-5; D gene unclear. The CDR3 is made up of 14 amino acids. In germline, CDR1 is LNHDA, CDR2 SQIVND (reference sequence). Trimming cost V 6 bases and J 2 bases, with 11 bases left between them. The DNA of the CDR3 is TGTGCCAGTAGACCGACTTCGGGCAATCAGCCCCAGCATTTT. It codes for CASRPTSGNQPQHF.

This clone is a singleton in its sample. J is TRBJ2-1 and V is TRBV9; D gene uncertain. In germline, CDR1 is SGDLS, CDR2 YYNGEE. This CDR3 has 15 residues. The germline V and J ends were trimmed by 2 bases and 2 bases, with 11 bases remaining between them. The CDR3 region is CASSVGSLAYNEQFF. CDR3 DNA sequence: TGTGCCAGCAGCGTTGGCTCTCTAGCCTACAATGAGCAGTTCTTC. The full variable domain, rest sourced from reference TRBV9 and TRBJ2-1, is DSGVTQTPKHLITATGQRVTLRCSPRSGDLSVYWYQQSLDQGLQFLIQYYNGEERAKGNILERFSAQQFPDLHSELNLSSLELGDSALYFCASSVGSLAYNEQFFGPGTRLTVL.

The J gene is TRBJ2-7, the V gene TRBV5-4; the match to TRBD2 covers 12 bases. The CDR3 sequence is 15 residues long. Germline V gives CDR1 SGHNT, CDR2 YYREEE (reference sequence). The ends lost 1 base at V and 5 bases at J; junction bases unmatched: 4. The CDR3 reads CASSLLLAGGHEQYF. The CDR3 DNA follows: TGTGCCAGCAGCTTGCTGCTAGCGGGGGGGCACGAGCAGTACTTC.

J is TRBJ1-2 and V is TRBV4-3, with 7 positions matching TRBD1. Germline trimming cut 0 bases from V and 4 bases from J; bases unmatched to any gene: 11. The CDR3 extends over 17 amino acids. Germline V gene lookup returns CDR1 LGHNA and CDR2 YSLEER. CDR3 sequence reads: CASSQDKRDSNTYGYTF. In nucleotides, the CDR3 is TGCGCCAGCAGCCAAGATAAAAGGGACAGCAATACCTATGGCTACACCTTC.

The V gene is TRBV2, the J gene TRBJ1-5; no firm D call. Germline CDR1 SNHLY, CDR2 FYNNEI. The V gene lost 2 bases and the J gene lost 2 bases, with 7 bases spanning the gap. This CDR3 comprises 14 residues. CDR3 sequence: CASSEIAGNQPQHF. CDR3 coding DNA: TGTGCCAGCAGTGAAATCGCAGGCAATCAGCCCCAGCATTTT. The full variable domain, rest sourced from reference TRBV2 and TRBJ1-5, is EPEVTQTPSHQVTQMGQEVILRCVPISNHLYFYWYRQILGQKVEFLVSFYNNEISEKSEIFDDQFSVERPDGSNFTLKIRSTKLEDSAMYFCASSEIAGNQPQHFGDGTRLSIL.

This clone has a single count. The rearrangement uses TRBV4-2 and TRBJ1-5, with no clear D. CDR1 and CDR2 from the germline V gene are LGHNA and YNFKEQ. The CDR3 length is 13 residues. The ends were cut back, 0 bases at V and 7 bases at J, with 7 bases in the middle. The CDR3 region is CASSQDQEQPQHF. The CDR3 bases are TGTGCCAGCAGCCAAGATCAGGAACAGCCCCAGCATTTT.

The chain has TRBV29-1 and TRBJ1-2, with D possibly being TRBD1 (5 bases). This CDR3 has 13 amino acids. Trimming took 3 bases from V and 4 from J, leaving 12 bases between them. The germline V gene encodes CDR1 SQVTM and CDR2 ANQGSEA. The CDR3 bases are TGCAGCGTTGAGGTCAGGGATACCTATGGCTACACCTTC. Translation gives CSVEVRDTYGYTF.

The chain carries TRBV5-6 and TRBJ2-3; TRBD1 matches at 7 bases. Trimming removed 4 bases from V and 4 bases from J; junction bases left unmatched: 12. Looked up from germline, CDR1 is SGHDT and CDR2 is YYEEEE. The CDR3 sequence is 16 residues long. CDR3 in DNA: TGTGCCAGCAGCGCCCAGACAGGGTATCGCGCAGATACGCAGTATTTT. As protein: CASSAQTGYRADTQYF.

CDR3 DNA sequence: TGTGCCAGCAGTCGACTAGCGGGGAACAATGAGCAGTTCTTC. It translates to CASSRLAGNNEQFF. This chain links TRBV6-5 with TRBJ2-1; 11 nucleotides agree with TRBD2. The CDR3 covers 14 residues. The V gene's germline CDR1 is MNHEY and CDR2 SVGAGI. V trimming: 5 bases; J trimming: 5 bases; junction bases outside the gene matches: 2.

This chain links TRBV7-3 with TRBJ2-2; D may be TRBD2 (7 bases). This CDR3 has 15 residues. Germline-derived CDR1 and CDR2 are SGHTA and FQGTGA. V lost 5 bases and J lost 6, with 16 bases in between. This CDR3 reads CASSRTGGSAGELFF. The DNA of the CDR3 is TGTGCCAGCAGCAGAACGGGGGGCAGCGCCGGGGAGCTGTTTTTT.

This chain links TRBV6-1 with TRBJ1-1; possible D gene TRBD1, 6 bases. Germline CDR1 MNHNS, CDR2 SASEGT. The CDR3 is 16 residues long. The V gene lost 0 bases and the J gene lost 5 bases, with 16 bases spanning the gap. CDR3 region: CASSEATGRVNTEAFF. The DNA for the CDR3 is TGTGCCAGCAGTGAAGCCACAGGGAGGGTCAATACTGAAGCTTTCTTT.

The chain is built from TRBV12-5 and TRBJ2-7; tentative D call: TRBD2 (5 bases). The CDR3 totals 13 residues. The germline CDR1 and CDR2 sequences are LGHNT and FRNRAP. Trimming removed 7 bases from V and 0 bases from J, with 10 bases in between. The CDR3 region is CASAGNPSYEQYF. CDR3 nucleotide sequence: TGTGCTAGTGCGGGAAATCCCTCCTACGAGCAGTACTTC.

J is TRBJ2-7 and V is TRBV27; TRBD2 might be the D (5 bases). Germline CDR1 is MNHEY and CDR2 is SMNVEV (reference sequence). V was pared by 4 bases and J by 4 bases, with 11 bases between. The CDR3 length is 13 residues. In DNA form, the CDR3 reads TGTGCCAGCAGTTCCCCGCGCGGGTACGAGCAGTACTTC. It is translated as CASSSPRGYEQYF.